The TCR beta chain described here comes from a study of shared clonotypes between healthy human individuals. This was a deep-level run. Per the original data handling: Junction-only immunoSEQ sequences carried no quality scores, so filtering differed. Only in-frame clones appear in the TCRdb table, and some are missing; sequencing was by immunoSEQ multiplex PCR. From that table come the V and J calls and clone size; the DNA was used to work out D and trimming. The table has hundreds of thousands of clones, around 86% seen once. Of note for this clone: As yet, its antigen is unknown.

Study findings and constraints: Estimated richness values were generally larger in naive subsets than in memory subsets.

Germline V gene lookup returns CDR1 LNHDA and CDR2 SQIVND (reference sequence). There are 14 residues in the CDR3. V lost 7 bases and J lost 6; bases outside the gene matches: 10. V usage is TRBV19 and J usage is TRBJ2-7; TRBD1 agrees at 9 bases. The source of this sequence is a man younger than 35 in good health. The sample was memory CD8+ T cells sorted from blood. Subset reported: CD45RO+ cells pooled with CCR7-negative TemRA cells. The CDR3 here is CASTETGGRSEQYF. In DNA, the CDR3 is TGTGCCAGTACCGAGACAGGGGGAAGGAGCGAGCAGTACTTC. Variable domain in full (rest from reference TRBV19 and TRBJ2-7): DGGITQSPKYLFRKEGQNVTLSCEQNLNHDAMYWYRQDPGQGLRLIYYSQIVNDFQKGDIAEGYSVSREKKESFPLTVTSAQKNPTAFYLCASTETGGRSEQYFGPGTRLTVT.